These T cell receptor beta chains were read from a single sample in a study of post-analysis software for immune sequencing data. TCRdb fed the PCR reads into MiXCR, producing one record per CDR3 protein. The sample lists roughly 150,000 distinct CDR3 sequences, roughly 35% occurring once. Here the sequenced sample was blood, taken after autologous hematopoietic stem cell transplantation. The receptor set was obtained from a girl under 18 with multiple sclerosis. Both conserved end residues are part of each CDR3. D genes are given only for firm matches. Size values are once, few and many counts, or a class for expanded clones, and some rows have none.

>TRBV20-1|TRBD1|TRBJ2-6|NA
CSAEGPQGAGANVLTF
TGCAGTGCTGAGGGCCCCCAGGGGGCTGGGGCCAACGTCCTGACTTTC
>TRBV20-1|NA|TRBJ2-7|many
CSAPPTRGAYEQYF
TGCAGTGCTCCTCCTACTAGGGGAGCCTACGAGCAGTACTTC
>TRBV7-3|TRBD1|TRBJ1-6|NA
CASSLDGDRAQSPLHF
TGTGCCAGCAGCTTAGACGGGGACAGGGCTCAGTCACCCCTCCACTTT
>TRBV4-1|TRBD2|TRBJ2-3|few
CASSQGLAGLGTDTQYF
TGCGCCAGCAGCCAAGGACTAGCGGGACTAGGCACAGATACGCAGTATTTT
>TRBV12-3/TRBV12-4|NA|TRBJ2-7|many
CASRQGLGEQYF
TGTGCCAGTCGACAGGGACTGGGGGAGCAGTACTTC
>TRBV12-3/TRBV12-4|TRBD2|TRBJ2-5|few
CASSSVKRREGRETQYF
TGTGCCAGCAGTTCGGTGAAACGGCGGGAGGGCCGGGAGACCCAGTACTTC
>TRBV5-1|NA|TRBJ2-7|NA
CASSPGLQVSYEQYF
TGCGCCAGCAGCCCTGGGCTACAGGTCAGCTACGAGCAGTACTTC
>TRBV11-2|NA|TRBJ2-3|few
CASSAYRPVGTDTQYF
TGTGCCAGCAGCGCCTATCGTCCCGTGGGCACAGATACGCAGTATTTT
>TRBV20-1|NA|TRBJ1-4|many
CSAQMGGNEKLFF
TGCAGTGCACAGATGGGGGGAAATGAAAAACTGTTTTTT
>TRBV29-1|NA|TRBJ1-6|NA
CSVSTPRRSSPLHF
TGCAGCGTTTCAACTCCCAGACGCAGCTCACCCCTCCACTTT
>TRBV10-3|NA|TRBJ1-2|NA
CAINKQSNYGYTF
TGTGCCATCAATAAACAGAGTAACTATGGCTACACCTTC
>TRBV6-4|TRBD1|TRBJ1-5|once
CASSVRDSQPQHF
TGTGCCAGCAGTGTCAGGGACAGTCAGCCCCAGCATTTT
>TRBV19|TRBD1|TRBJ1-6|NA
CASGGTDVLNSPLHF
TGTGCCAGTGGCGGGACAGACGTCCTTAATTCACCCCTCCACTTT
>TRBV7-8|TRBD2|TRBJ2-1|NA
CASSSGLAGGYEQFF
TGTGCCAGCAGCTCCGGACTAGCGGGGGGGTATGAGCAGTTCTTC
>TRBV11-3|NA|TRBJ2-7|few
CASSPPGGTYEQYF
TGTGCCAGCAGCCCCCCCGGGGGTACTTACGAGCAGTACTTC
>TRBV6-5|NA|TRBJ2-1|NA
CASRKTGRGVYNEQFF
TGTGCCAGCAGGAAAACAGGGAGGGGTGTCTACAATGAGCAGTTCTTC